The TCR beta chain under discussion was sequenced for a study of T cell repertoires in cytomegalovirus infection. The overall study: Alongside well-studied HLA-B-restricted CMV epitopes, recently identified HLA-C-restricted CMV epitopes were also used. An indication of both CMV infection and matching HLA type came from public TCR beta signatures.

Study-wide points: Cumulative frequency of public TCR beta families picked out carriers of CMV plus the relevant HLA. HLA-C-restricted CMV-specific TCR beta clonotypes were dominant in the ex vivo response.

The CDR3 spans 14 residues. The germline V gene encodes CDR1 MNHEY and CDR2 SMNVEV (reference sequence). The V and J ends lost 1 base and 5 bases respectively, with 9 bases between them. One entry per CDR3 protein results from TCRdb running MiXCR on the reads. The repertoire includes about 830,000 distinct CDR3 sequences, less than 35% of them detected once, and 9.5% to 15% sits in the top ten. This clonotype appeared a few times. Its matching antigen is unknown. The rearrangement uses TRBV27 and TRBJ1-5; a possible D gene is TRBD1 (5 bases). The input for sequencing was cultured CD8+ T cells from PBMCs, taken from culture after CMV antigen stimulation. This TCR was sampled from a human donor in good health (CMV status not recorded). Some clones in this sample may be carry-over from other donors' samples. The CDR3 here is CASSLWQGYQPQHF. For the CDR3, the DNA is TGTGCCAGCAGTTTATGGCAGGGCTATCAGCCCCAGCATTTT.